This TCR beta chain was recovered during a study of PD-1 blockade in classical Hodgkin lymphoma. The study's findings and limits: Complete responders possessed baseline diversity comparable to newly diagnosed patients. Compared with healthy donors, newly diagnosed patients reportedly showed lower baseline TCR diversity.

As regards this clone: Its antigen is as yet unknown.

This CDR3 comprises 16 residues. V gave up 3 bases and J gave up 3 bases; unmatched junction bases: 9. CDR1 SNHLY and CDR2 FYNNEI come from the germline V gene. Assay: immunoSEQ multiplex PCR; the TCRdb copy retains only in-frame clones and omits some. The sample carries tens of thousands of clones, 80% recorded once. As to time point: cycle 4 day 1 (C4D1), after 6 weeks of nivolumab. Each patient relapsed following autologous stem cell transplantation, and prior brentuximab vedotin exposure differed. This rearrangement joins TRBV2 to TRBJ2-3; 7 bases line up with TRBD2. This receptor was obtained from a human donor with classical Hodgkin lymphoma. Sequences were derived from peripheral blood mononuclear cells (PBMCs), sampled before the fourth cycle of nivolumab. The CDR3: CASSELADKLTDTQYF. The CDR3 DNA sequence: TGTGCCAGCAGTGAGCTAGCGGATAAACTAACAGATACGCAGTATTTT.